This T cell receptor (beta chain) was recorded in a study of shared clonotypes between healthy human individuals. Each subset's genomic DNA was split evenly across several immunoSEQ plates. TCRdb's copy holds only in-frame clones and misses some; the assay was immunoSEQ multiplex PCR. This table has approximately 400,000 clones, roughly 96% appearing once. CDR1 and CDR2 from the germline V gene are SEHNR and FQNEAQ (reference sequence). The CDR3 extends over 15 amino acids. V lost 2 bases and J 1 base, leaving 11 bases between the germline ends. Donors comprised only Caucasian adults living in Nashville, Tennessee. Remarks on this clone: Its antigen is still unknown.

Points from the study as a whole: Generation of non-shared clonotypes was less probable than generation of clonotypes shared by all four donors.

The sequenced sample consisted of memory CD8+ T cells sorted from blood. The subset is: CD45RO+ cells pooled with CCR7-negative TemRA cells. This sequence originates from a man younger than 40 in good health. V usage is TRBV7-9 and J usage is TRBJ1-1; D might be TRBD1 (5 bases). Here the CDR3 reads CASSLNRGTNTEAFF. CDR3 sequence (DNA): TGTGCCAGCAGCTTAAATAGGGGAACGAACACTGAAGCTTTCTTT.